The sequence of this T cell receptor (beta chain) was determined in a study of beta chain features in type 1 diabetes. General study results and limits: A moderate, significant TCRB CDR3 shortening appeared in type 1 diabetes across four CD4+ subsets.

Comments on this clone: The antigen is undetermined.

Expressed TCRB transcripts were sequenced after all isolated RNA was converted to cDNA. Some clones are missing from TCRdb's copy, which holds only in-frame ones; the method was immunoSEQ multiplex PCR. The sample carries 500,000 to 700,000 clones, roughly 15% recorded once. CDR1 and CDR2 from the germline V gene are SGHDT and YYEEEE. V lost 3 bases and J 4 bases, leaving 11 bases between the germline ends. The CDR3 is made up of 13 amino acids. The specimen sequenced was naive CD4+ T cells from blood. The receptor's source is a man between 18 and 29 years old in good health. The V call is TRBV5-6, the J call TRBJ2-7; D is perhaps TRBD1 (5 bases). CDR3 region: CASSWSTEYEQYF. In nucleotides, the CDR3 is TGTGCCAGCAGCTGGTCGACAGAGTACGAGCAGTACTTC.